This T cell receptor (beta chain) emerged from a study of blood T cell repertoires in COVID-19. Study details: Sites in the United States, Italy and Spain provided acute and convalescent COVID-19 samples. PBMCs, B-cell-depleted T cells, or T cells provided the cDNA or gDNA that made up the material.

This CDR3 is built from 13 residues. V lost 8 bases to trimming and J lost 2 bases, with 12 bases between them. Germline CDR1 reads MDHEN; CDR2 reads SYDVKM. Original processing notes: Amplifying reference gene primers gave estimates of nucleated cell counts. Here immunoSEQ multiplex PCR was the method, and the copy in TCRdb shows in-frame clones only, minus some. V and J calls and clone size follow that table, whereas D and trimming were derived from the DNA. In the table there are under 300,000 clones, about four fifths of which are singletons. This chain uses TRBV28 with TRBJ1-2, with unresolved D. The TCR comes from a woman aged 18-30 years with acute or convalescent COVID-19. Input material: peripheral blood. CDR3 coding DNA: TGTGCCAGCGCCCCACCGGGGAACTATGGCTACACCTTC. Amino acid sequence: CASAPPGNYGYTF.